These 10 T cell receptor beta chains share one sample of origin, sequenced in a study of T cell responses to AZD1222 COVID-19 vaccine. Sequencing used immunoSEQ multiplex PCR; TCRdb keeps in-frame clones, though not all of them. The repertoire holds 100,000 to 150,000 clones, with 80% to 90% as singletons. Sample: peripheral blood, taken 28 days after the second AZD1222 dose. The receptors derive from an adult who received the AZD1222 COVID-19 vaccine.

The J gene is TRBJ1-2, the V gene TRBV18; D is uncertain. CDR1 is KGHSH, CDR2 LQKENI, per germline. CDR3 size: 15 residues. V was cut by 0 bases and J by 5 bases, with 13 bases left in between. CDR3 DNA sequence: TGTGCCAGCTCACCACCGGGTGAAAAACCTTATGGCTACACCTTC. Translating gives CASSPPGEKPYGYTF.

Written as DNA, the CDR3 is TGTGCCACCAGCTCCCGTTTGAACACCGGGGAGCTGTTTTTT. This gives the protein CATSSRLNTGELFF. V usage is TRBV15 and J usage is TRBJ2-2; no clear D gene. Trimming removed 5 bases at V and 1 base at J, with 8 bases between. CDR1 is LNHNV, CDR2 YYDKDF, per germline (reference sequence). The CDR3 loop spans 14 amino acids. Supplemented by reference TRBV15 and TRBJ2-2, the full variable domain reads DAMVIQNPRYQVTQFGKPVTLSCSQTLNHNVMYWYQQKSSQAPKLLFHYYDKDFNNEADTPDNFQSRRPNTSFCFLDIRSPGLGDTAMYLCATSSRLNTGELFFGEGSRLTVL.

This clone was seen just once. This rearrangement joins TRBV4-3 to TRBJ2-3; D is perhaps TRBD2 (7 bases). The CDR3 spans 17 residues. Trimming took 0 bases from V and 1 from J, leaving 14 bases between them. The germline V gene has CDR1 LGHNA and CDR2 YSLEER. The chain's CDR3 is CASSQDIAGAGTDTQYF. Written as DNA, the CDR3 is TGCGCCAGCAGCCAAGATATTGCGGGGGCCGGCACAGATACGCAGTATTTT.

The rearrangement links TRBV3-1 (or the pseudogene TRBV3-2) to TRBJ1-2; the D gene is possibly TRBD1 (5 bases). The CDR3 extends over 15 amino acids. CDR1 is LGHDT, CDR2 YNNKEL, per germline (reference sequence). V gave up 6 bases and J gave up 4 bases, with 18 bases separating them. CDR3 coding DNA: TGTGCCAGCAGTCAGGGTCCAGGCGGCCTCTATGGCTACACCTTC. The encoded protein is CASSQGPGGLYGYTF.

This clone was detected a few times. V and J are TRBV5-1 and TRBJ1-3, with D perhaps TRBD1 (5 bases). Trimming cost V 0 bases and J 3 bases, with 10 bases left between them. The CDR3 extends over 15 amino acids. Germline V gives CDR1 SGHRS, CDR2 YFSETQ. The CDR3 protein is CASSLGQPDGNTIYF. CDR3 nucleotide sequence: TGCGCCAGCAGCTTGGGACAGCCCGATGGAAACACCATATATTTT. The whole variable domain, filled in from reference TRBV5-1 and TRBJ1-3, reads KAGVTQTPRYLIKTRGQQVTLSCSPISGHRSVSWYQQTPGQGLQFLFEYFSETQRNKGNFPGRFSGRQFSNSRSEMNVSTLELGDSALYLCASSLGQPDGNTIYFGEGSWLTVV.

This CDR3 reads CASSYGGLDGYTF. CDR3 DNA: TGTGCCAGCAGTTACGGGGGGCTTGATGGCTACACCTTC. This chain connects TRBV6-2 or TRBV6-3 to TRBJ1-2, with a possible D match to TRBD1 (6 bases). This CDR3 has 13 amino acids. CDR1 and CDR2 from the germline V gene are MNHEY and SVGEGT. V lost 2 bases, J lost 6 bases, and 10 bases lay in between.

The chain is built from TRBV29-1 and TRBJ2-6; 8 bases align to TRBD1. Germline trimming cut 4 bases from V and 3 bases from J; bases unmatched to any gene: 11. The CDR3 has 17 residues. Per germline, CDR1 SQVTM and CDR2 ANQGSEA. The CDR3 loop is CSVGSRQGALGANVLTF. Here the CDR3 DNA reads TGCAGCGTTGGTAGTCGGCAGGGGGCACTTGGGGCCAACGTCCTGACTTTC.

This clone was counted only a few times. The rearrangement links TRBV5-1 to TRBJ1-4; no reliable D call. The V gene's germline CDR1 is SGHRS and CDR2 YFSETQ. CDR3 length: 14 residues. Trimming took off 2 bases at V and 4 bases at J, with 9 bases between the two ends. The CDR3 loop reads CASSFGGGNEKLFF. CDR3 DNA sequence: TGCGCCAGCAGCTTCGGAGGAGGTAATGAAAAACTGTTTTTT.

The rearrangement links TRBV6-2 or TRBV6-3 to TRBJ1-5, with D unresolved. Trimming took off 0 bases at V and 3 bases at J, with 18 bases between the two ends. From germline, CDR1 is MNHEY and CDR2 SVGEGT. This CDR3 has 18 residues. DNA for the CDR3: TGTGCCAGCAGTTACTCGCTTATGCAGACCAAATTCAATCAGCCCCAGCATTTT. Translation gives CASSYSLMQTKFNQPQHF.

The rearrangement links TRBV6-4 to TRBJ2-2; 11 bases line up with TRBD2. CDR3 length: 18 residues. With 4 bases clipped from V and 5 bases from J, the junction kept 12 bases outside the gene matches. Germline V gene data show CDR1 as MRHNA and CDR2 as SNTAGT. CDR3 bases: TGTGCCAGCAGTGCCGCCACTAGCGGGGGCCATCTAACCGGGGAGCTGTTTTTT. Translating it yields CASSAATSGGHLTGELFF.